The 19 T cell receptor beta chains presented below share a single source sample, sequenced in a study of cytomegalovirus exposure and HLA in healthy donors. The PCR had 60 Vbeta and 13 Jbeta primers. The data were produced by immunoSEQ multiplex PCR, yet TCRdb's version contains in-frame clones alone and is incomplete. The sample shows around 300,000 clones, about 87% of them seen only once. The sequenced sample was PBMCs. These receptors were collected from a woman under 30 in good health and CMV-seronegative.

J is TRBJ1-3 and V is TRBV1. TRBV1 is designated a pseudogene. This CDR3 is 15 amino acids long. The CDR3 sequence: CTSSPIKEGGNTIYF. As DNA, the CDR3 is TGCACCAGCAGCCCCATAAAGGAGGGGGGGAACACCATATATTTT.

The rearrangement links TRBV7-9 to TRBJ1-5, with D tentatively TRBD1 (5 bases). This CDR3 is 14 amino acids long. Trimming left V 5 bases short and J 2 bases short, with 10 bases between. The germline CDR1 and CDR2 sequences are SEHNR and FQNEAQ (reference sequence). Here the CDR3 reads CASSRGGGNQPQHF. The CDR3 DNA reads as TGTGCCAGCAGCCGAGGAGGGGGCAATCAGCCCCAGCATTTT.

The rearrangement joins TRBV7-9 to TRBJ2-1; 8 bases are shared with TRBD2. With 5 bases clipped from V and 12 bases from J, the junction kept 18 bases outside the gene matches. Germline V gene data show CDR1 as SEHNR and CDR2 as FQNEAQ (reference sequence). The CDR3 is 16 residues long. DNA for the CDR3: TGTGCCAGCAGCCTACCTGCAGCGGGGGCCACTCATGGGCAGTTCTTC. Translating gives CASSLPAAGATHGQFF.

CDR3 residues: CASSPGVRGYNEQFF. The CDR3 nucleotides read TGTGCCAGCAGTCCTGGGGTCAGGGGCTACAATGAGCAGTTCTTC. The chain links TRBV27 to TRBJ2-1, with D possibly TRBD1 on 6 matching bases. This CDR3 region has 15 residues. V lost 5 bases to trimming and J lost 3 bases, with 14 bases between them. Germline loops: CDR1 MNHEY, CDR2 SMNVEV (reference sequence).

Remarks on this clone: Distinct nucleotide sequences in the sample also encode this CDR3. The CDR3 sequence: CASSFGGGEGYTF. The CDR3 DNA is TGTGCCAGCAGCTTCGGGGGAGGGGAAGGCTACACCTTC. The chain couples TRBV6-1 to TRBJ1-2, with D possibly matching TRBD1 (5 bases). Germline V gene data show CDR1 as MNHNS and CDR2 as SASEGT. The CDR3 totals 13 residues. Trimming pared 6 bases from V and 8 bases from J, leaving 16 bases between.

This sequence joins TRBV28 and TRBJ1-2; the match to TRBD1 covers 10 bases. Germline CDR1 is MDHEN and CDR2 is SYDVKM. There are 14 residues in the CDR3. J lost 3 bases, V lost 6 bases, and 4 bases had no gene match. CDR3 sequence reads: CASSRDRGHYGYTF. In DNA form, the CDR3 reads TGTGCCAGCAGCAGGGACAGGGGACACTATGGCTACACCTTC.

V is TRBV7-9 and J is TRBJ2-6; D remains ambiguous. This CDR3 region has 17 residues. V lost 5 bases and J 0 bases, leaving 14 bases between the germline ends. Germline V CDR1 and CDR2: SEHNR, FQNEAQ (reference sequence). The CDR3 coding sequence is TGTGCCAGCAGCCCATTAACCAGAAGCTCTGGGGCCAACGTCCTGACTTTC. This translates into CASSPLTRSSGANVLTF.

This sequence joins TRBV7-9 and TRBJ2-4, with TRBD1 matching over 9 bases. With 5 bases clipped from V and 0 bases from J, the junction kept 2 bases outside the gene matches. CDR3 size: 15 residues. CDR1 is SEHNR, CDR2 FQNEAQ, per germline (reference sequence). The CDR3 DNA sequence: TGTGCCAGCAGCAGGACAGGGGTAGCCAAAAACATTCAGTACTTC. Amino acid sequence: CASSRTGVAKNIQYF.

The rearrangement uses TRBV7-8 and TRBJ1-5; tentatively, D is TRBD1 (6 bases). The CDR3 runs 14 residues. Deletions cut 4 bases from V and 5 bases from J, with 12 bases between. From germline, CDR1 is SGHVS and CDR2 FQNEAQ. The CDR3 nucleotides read TGTGCCAGCAGCTCCGACAGGCGTGATCAGCCCCAGCATTTT. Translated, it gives CASSSDRRDQPQHF.

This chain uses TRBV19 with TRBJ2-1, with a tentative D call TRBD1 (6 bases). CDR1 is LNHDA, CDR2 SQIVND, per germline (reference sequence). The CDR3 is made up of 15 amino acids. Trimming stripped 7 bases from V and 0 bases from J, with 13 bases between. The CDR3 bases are TGTGCCAGTAAGGATGACAGGAGCTCCTACAATGAGCAGTTCTTC. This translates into CASKDDRSSYNEQFF.

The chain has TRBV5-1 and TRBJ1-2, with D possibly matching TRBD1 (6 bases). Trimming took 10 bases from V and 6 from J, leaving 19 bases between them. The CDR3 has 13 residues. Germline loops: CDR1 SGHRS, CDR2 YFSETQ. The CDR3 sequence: CASSRGRGDGYTF. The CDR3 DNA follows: TGCGCCTCCTCCCGGGGCAGGGGTGATGGCTACACCTTC.

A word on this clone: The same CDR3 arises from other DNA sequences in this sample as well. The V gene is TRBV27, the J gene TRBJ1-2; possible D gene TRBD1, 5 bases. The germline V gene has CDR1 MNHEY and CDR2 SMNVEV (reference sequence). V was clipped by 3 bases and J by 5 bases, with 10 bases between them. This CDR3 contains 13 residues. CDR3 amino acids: CASSFQGYYGYTF. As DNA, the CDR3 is TGTGCCAGCAGTTTTCAGGGATATTATGGCTACACCTTC.

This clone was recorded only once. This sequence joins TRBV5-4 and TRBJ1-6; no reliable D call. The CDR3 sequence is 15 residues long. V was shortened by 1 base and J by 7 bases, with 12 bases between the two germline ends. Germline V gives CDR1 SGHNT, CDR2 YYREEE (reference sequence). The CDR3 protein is CASSLIAYSNSPLHF. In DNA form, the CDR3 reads TGTGCCAGCAGCTTGATAGCCTATTCCAATTCACCCCTCCACTTT.

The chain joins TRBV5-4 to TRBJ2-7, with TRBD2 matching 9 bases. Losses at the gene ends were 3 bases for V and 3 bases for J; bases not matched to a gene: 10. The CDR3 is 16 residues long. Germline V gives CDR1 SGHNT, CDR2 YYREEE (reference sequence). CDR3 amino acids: CASSSARVAGVYEQYF. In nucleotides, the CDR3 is TGTGCCAGCAGCTCCGCGAGGGTAGCGGGGGTCTACGAGCAGTACTTC.

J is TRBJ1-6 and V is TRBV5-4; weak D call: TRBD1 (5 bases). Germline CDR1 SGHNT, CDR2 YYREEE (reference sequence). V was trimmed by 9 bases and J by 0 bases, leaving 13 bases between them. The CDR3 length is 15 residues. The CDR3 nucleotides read TGTGCCACAGGAAGACAGAGCTCCTATAATTCACCCCTCCACTTT. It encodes CATGRQSSYNSPLHF. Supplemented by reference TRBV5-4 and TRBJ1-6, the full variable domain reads ETGVTQSPTHLIKTRGQQVTLRCSSQSGHNTVSWYQQALGQGPQFIFQYYREEENGRGNFPPRFSGLQFPNYSSELNVNALELDDSALYLCATGRQSSYNSPLHFGNGTRLTVT.

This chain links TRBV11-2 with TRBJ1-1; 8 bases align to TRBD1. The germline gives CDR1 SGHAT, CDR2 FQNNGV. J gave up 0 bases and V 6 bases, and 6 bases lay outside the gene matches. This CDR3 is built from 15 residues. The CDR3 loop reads CASRGTGTMNTEAFF. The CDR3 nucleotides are TGTGCCAGCAGGGGGACAGGCACTATGAACACTGAAGCTTTCTTT.

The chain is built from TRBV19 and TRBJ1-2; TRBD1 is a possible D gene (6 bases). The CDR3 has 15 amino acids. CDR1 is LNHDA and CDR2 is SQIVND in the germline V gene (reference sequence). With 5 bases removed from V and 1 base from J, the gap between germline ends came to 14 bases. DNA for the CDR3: TGTGCCAGTAGTCCTACAGGGAACCTTAACTATGGCTACACCTTC. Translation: CASSPTGNLNYGYTF. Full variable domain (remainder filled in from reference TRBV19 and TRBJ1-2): DGGITQSPKYLFRKEGQNVTLSCEQNLNHDAMYWYRQDPGQGLRLIYYSQIVNDFQKGDIAEGYSVSREKKESFPLTVTSAQKNPTAFYLCASSPTGNLNYGYTFGSGTRLTVV.

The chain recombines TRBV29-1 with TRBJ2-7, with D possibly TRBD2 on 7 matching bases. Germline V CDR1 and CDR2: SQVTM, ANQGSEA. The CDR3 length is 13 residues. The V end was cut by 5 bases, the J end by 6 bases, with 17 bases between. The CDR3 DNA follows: TGCAGCGTTATTTATGGGGGGGCCGGCGAGCAGTACTTC. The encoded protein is CSVIYGGAGEQYF.

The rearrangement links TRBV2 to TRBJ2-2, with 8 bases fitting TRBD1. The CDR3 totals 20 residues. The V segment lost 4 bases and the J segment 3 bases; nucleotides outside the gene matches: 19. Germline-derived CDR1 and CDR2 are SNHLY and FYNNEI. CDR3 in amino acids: CASSVSPPARGLKDTGELFF. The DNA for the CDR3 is TGTGCCAGCAGTGTCTCGCCCCCCGCCAGGGGGCTTAAGGACACCGGGGAGCTGTTTTTT.